These 27 T cell receptor beta chains were sequenced from one sample in a study of T-cell memory formation after mild COVID-19. TCRdb redid the calling of the 5' RACE reads with MiXCR, one entry per CDR3 protein. The table lists more than 10,000 distinct CDR3 sequences, 14% of them singletons. Sequences were obtained from PBMCs or a T cell subset sorted from them (not recorded which). All receptors come from a man between 18 and 35 years old who had mild COVID-19 (a few samples of this study predate the infection). Cell type and time point are not known.

This clonotype was seen a few times. The chain carries TRBV29-1 and TRBJ2-1; D tentatively fits TRBD1 or TRBD2 (5 bases each). The germline CDR1 and CDR2 sequences are SQVTM and ANQGSEA. The CDR3 contains 12 residues. Trimming removed 3 bases at V and 4 bases at J, with 7 bases between. The CDR3 loop reads CSVERGYNEQFF. For the CDR3, the DNA is TGCAGCGTTGAGAGGGGATACAATGAGCAGTTCTTC.

This clonotype has ten or more counts. This chain connects TRBV6-5 to TRBJ2-3, with TRBD2 matching over 7 bases. Germline trimming cut 6 bases from V and 2 bases from J; bases unmatched to any gene: 8. The CDR3 consists of 15 residues. The germline gives CDR1 MNHEY, CDR2 SVGAGI. This CDR3 reads CASRPRAGVTDTQYF. The CDR3, as DNA: TGTGCCAGCAGACCACGGGCGGGGGTCACAGATACGCAGTATTTT.

The V gene is TRBV7-2, the J gene TRBJ2-5; 8 bases align to TRBD2. The CDR3 extends over 14 amino acids. V gave up 6 bases and J gave up 5 bases; unmatched junction bases: 8. Germline assignment: CDR1 SGHTA and CDR2 FQGNSA. The CDR3 DNA reads TGTGCCAGCAGTTTCGGGGGGGCCTTGGAGACCCAGTACTTC. Encoded protein: CASSFGGALETQYF.

This clonotype has a count of ten or more. The chain links TRBV20-1 to TRBJ1-2; 8 bases are a match to TRBD1. V shed 3 bases and J 3 bases; nucleotides not matched to a gene: 9. Germline V gene data show CDR1 as DFQATT and CDR2 as SNEGSKA (reference sequence). The CDR3 has 15 residues. For the CDR3, the DNA is TGCAGTGCTAGGGGGACAGGCAAGTTCTACTATGGCTACACCTTC. Its protein is CSARGTGKFYYGYTF.

This clonotype was seen only a few times. The rearrangement uses TRBV20-1 and TRBJ2-3; D call uncertain. This CDR3 contains 13 residues. The V gene lost 3 bases and the J gene lost 2 bases, with 9 bases spanning the gap. The germline V gene has CDR1 DFQATT and CDR2 SNEGSKA (reference sequence). DNA of the CDR3: TGCAGTGCTAGTGACTGGGACACAGATACGCAGTATTTT. It encodes CSASDWDTDTQYF.

This chain connects TRBV19 to TRBJ2-2; no firm D call. Germline V gene sequence: CDR1 LNHDA, CDR2 SQIVND (reference sequence). The CDR3 sequence is 15 residues long. V lost 5 bases and J 6 bases, leaving 16 bases between the germline ends. In DNA, the CDR3 is TGTGCCAGTAGTCTCTCGCTAGTGGTCGCCGGGGAGCTGTTTTTT. Protein product: CASSLSLVVAGELFF.

This clonotype was observed many times. CDR3 nucleotides: TGTGCCAGCAAACGGGACAGGGACTGGGGTCAGCCCCAGCATTTT. It encodes CASKRDRDWGQPQHF. This rearrangement joins TRBV6-5 to TRBJ1-5; TRBD1 aligns across 9 bases. This CDR3 contains 15 residues. V was pared by 7 bases and J by 6 bases, with 10 bases of the junction left unmatched. From germline, CDR1 is MNHEY and CDR2 SVGAGI.

This clonotype was picked up a small number of times. The CDR3, as DNA: TGCGCCAGCAGCCAGCACCCGGCCAGGGGGCGAGTGGGGGGCTACACCTTC. Protein product: CASSQHPARGRVGGYTF. The rearrangement joins TRBV5-1 to TRBJ1-2, with 8 bases identical to TRBD1. Trimming removed 4 bases from V and 8 bases from J; junction bases left unmatched: 19. Germline CDR1 reads SGHRS; CDR2 reads YFSETQ. The CDR3 consists of 17 residues.

The rearrangement links TRBV4-3 to TRBJ2-7; 12 bases are a match to TRBD2. Germline CDR1 and CDR2: LGHNA and YSLEER. V was pared by 5 bases and J by 4 bases, with 6 bases of the junction left unmatched. This CDR3 has 15 residues. The CDR3 DNA reads as TGCGCCAGCAGCTCCGGACTAGCGGGGCGGTACGAGCAGTACTTC. This sequence encodes CASSSGLAGRYEQYF.

This clonotype occurred once. This chain uses TRBV6-5 with TRBJ2-5; D is undetermined. CDR1 is MNHEY, CDR2 SVGAGI, per germline. CDR3 length: 15 residues. Between the trimmed V and J ends, which lost 0 bases and 1 base, there was a span of 9 bases. CDR3 loop: CASSYSTGPQETQYF. The CDR3 nucleotides are TGTGCCAGCAGTTACTCGACGGGCCCCCAAGAGACCCAGTACTTC.

The chain is built from TRBV19 and TRBJ1-3; D not certain. Germline V gene data show CDR1 as LNHDA and CDR2 as SQIVND (reference sequence). The germline V and J ends were trimmed by 7 bases and 0 bases, with 16 bases remaining between them. This CDR3 has 16 residues. CDR3 nucleotide sequence: TGTGCCAGTAAAGGGCAACCAGGCTACTCTGGAAACACCATATATTTT. This translates into CASKGQPGYSGNTIYF. The complete variable domain, with remaining parts taken from reference TRBV19 and TRBJ1-3, reads DGGITQSPKYLFRKEGQNVTLSCEQNLNHDAMYWYRQDPGQGLRLIYYSQIVNDFQKGDIAEGYSVSREKKESFPLTVTSAQKNPTAFYLCASKGQPGYSGNTIYFGEGSWLTVV.

The chain couples TRBV7-9 to TRBJ1-5, with D possibly being TRBD1 (6 bases). Deletions cut 0 bases from V and 9 bases from J, with 12 bases between. CDR3 length equals 14 residues. CDR1 and CDR2 from the germline V gene are SEHNR and FQNEAQ (reference sequence). This CDR3 reads CASSLAWQGSPQHF. The DNA for the CDR3 is TGTGCCAGCAGCTTAGCGTGGCAGGGGTCGCCCCAGCATTTT.

The rearrangement joins TRBV7-9 to TRBJ1-4, with D possibly being TRBD1 (5 bases). CDR3 length equals 14 residues. The V and J ends lost 5 bases and 4 bases respectively, with 11 bases between them. Germline loops: CDR1 SEHNR, CDR2 FQNEAQ (reference sequence). CDR3 bases: TGTGCCAGCAGCCTGGACACGATTAATGAAAAACTGTTTTTT. It is translated as CASSLDTINEKLFF.

The chain uses TRBV29-1 and TRBJ1-1; no reliable D call. The V end was cut by 0 bases, the J end by 6 bases, with 8 bases between. Per germline, CDR1 SQVTM and CDR2 ANQGSEA. The CDR3 runs to 12 residues. The CDR3 is CSVEDVRAEAFF. For the CDR3, the DNA is TGCAGCGTTGAAGATGTCCGGGCTGAAGCTTTCTTT. Variable domain in full (rest from reference TRBV29-1 and TRBJ1-1): SAVISQKPSRDICQRGTSLTIQCQVDSQVTMMFWYRQQPGQSLTLIATANQGSEATYESGFVIDKFPISRPNLTFSTLTVSNMSPEDSSIYLCSVEDVRAEAFFGQGTRLTVV.

The chain recombines TRBV5-1 with TRBJ2-5; no firm D call. Germline V gene sequence: CDR1 SGHRS, CDR2 YFSETQ. V was shortened by 3 bases and J by 2 bases, with 14 bases between the two germline ends. CDR3 length equals 15 residues. The CDR3 sequence: CASSWWVPDQETQYF. The CDR3 DNA is TGCGCCAGCAGCTGGTGGGTCCCCGATCAAGAGACCCAGTACTTC.

This clonotype was detected a few times. The rearrangement links TRBV24-1 to TRBJ1-2, with a possible D match to TRBD1 (5 bases). CDR3 length: 14 amino acids. With 5 bases removed from V and 7 bases from J, the gap between germline ends came to 16 bases. Germline-derived CDR1 and CDR2 are KGHDR and SFDVKD. The CDR3 spells CATSGPNVRGGYTF. The CDR3 nucleotides read TGTGCCACCAGTGGGCCTAATGTGAGGGGTGGCTACACCTTC.

This clonotype has a handful of counts. The rearrangement uses TRBV18 and TRBJ1-1, with D possibly matching TRBD1 (5 bases). The V end was cut by 4 bases, the J end by 0 bases, with 15 bases between. There are 16 residues in the CDR3. CDR1 is KGHSH, CDR2 LQKENI, per germline. The CDR3 region is CASSLNAGTVNTEAFF. The CDR3 nucleotides read TGTGCCAGCTCACTTAACGCCGGGACCGTGAACACTGAAGCTTTCTTT. Complete variable domain (other parts from reference TRBV18 and TRBJ1-1): NAGVMQNPRHLVRRRGQEARLRCSPMKGHSHVYWYRQLPEEGLKFMVYLQKENIIDESGMPKERFSAEFPKEGPSILRIQQVVRGDSAAYFCASSLNAGTVNTEAFFGQGTRLTVV.

This clonotype has at least ten counts. This chain links TRBV11-2 with TRBJ2-7, with 7 bases fitting TRBD1. Germline V gene sequence: CDR1 SGHAT, CDR2 FQNNGV. The CDR3 length is 16 residues. With 3 bases clipped from V and 0 bases from J, the junction kept 8 bases outside the gene matches. CDR3 sequence (DNA): TGTGCCAGCAGCTTTCGGACAGGTATAGACTCCTACGAGCAGTACTTC. Translated, it gives CASSFRTGIDSYEQYF.

This clonotype has a count of ten or more. The chain joins TRBV4-3 to TRBJ1-2; no reliable D call. Per germline, CDR1 LGHNA and CDR2 YSLEER. This CDR3 has 12 amino acids. The germline V and J ends were trimmed by 1 base and 8 bases, with 8 bases remaining between them. The CDR3 sequence: CASSQGAQGYTF. The CDR3 DNA reads TGCGCCAGCAGCCAAGGGGCGCAGGGCTACACCTTC.

This chain connects TRBV6-6 to TRBJ2-1; 11 nucleotides align to TRBD1. Germline CDR1 MNHNY, CDR2 SVGAGI (reference sequence). This CDR3 spans 13 amino acids. The V segment lost 7 bases and the J segment 5 bases; nucleotides outside the gene matches: 1. DNA for the CDR3: TGTGCCAGCAAGGGACAGGGGGACAATGAGCAGTTCTTC. Protein product: CASKGQGDNEQFF.

The sample holds many counts of this clonotype. J is TRBJ1-1 and V is TRBV19; possibly TRBD1 for D (5 bases). The germline gives CDR1 LNHDA, CDR2 SQIVND (reference sequence). V dropped 5 bases and J dropped 6 bases, with 16 bases sitting between them. The CDR3 runs 14 residues. In nucleotides, the CDR3 is TGTGCCAGTAGTTTCGACGGGGCTGTGGCTGAAGCTTTCTTT. Amino acid sequence: CASSFDGAVAEAFF.

This clonotype showed up many times. The rearrangement joins TRBV15 to TRBJ2-2; possible D gene TRBD1, 5 bases. V was clipped by 1 base and J by 4 bases, with 10 bases between them. Germline loops: CDR1 LNHNV, CDR2 YYDKDF (reference sequence). The CDR3 totals 15 residues. DNA of the CDR3: TGTGCCACCAGCAGAGCTACAGGACCCACCGGGGAGCTGTTTTTT. Protein sequence: CATSRATGPTGELFF.

This clonotype was found many times. This chain joins TRBV5-1 and TRBJ2-7, with 7 positions matching TRBD1. Per the germline V gene, CDR1 is SGHRS and CDR2 is YFSETQ. The length of the CDR3 is 13 residues. The J segment lost 1 base and the V segment lost 4 bases, leaving 2 bases of the junction unmatched. The CDR3 DNA is TGCGCCAGCAGCGGGACAGCTTCCTACGAGCAGTACTTC. This gives the protein CASSGTASYEQYF.

The CDR3: CASSEYTGLAGNEQFF. CDR3 nucleotide sequence: TGTGCCAGCAGTGAATATACGGGACTAGCGGGGAATGAGCAGTTCTTC. V is TRBV25-1 and J is TRBJ2-1; 13 bases are a match to TRBD2. The germline V gene encodes CDR1 MGHDK and CDR2 SYGVNS. This CDR3 contains 16 residues. Trimming cost V 0 bases and J 7 bases; bases outside gene matches: 3.

This clonotype was recorded many times. The J gene is TRBJ2-5, the V gene TRBV5-1; D is uncertain. CDR1 is SGHRS and CDR2 is YFSETQ in the germline V gene. V lost 0 bases to trimming and J lost 5 bases, with 8 bases between them. The CDR3 sequence is 13 residues long. CDR3 loop: CASSLAGRETQYF. In nucleotides, the CDR3 is TGCGCCAGCAGCTTGGCCGGTCGGGAGACCCAGTACTTC.

This chain links TRBV4-3 with TRBJ1-5; D is ambiguous. Between the trimmed V and J ends, which lost 0 bases and 2 bases, there was a span of 14 bases. Germline V gene data show CDR1 as LGHNA and CDR2 as YSLEER. The CDR3 covers 17 residues. The CDR3 nucleotides read TGCGCCAGCAGCCAAGATCACATGGTAGTCGGCAATCAGCCCCAGCATTTT. Protein: CASSQDHMVVGNQPQHF.

This clonotype showed up just a few times. The J gene is TRBJ2-7, the V gene TRBV11-1; D may match TRBD1 or TRBD2 (6 bases each). Germline CDR1 and CDR2: SGHAT and FQDESV (reference sequence). This CDR3 region has 15 residues. Trimming took 5 bases from V and 5 from J, leaving 19 bases between them. CDR3: CASSAPGAYSDEQYV. CDR3 bases: TGTGCCAGCAGCGCCCCGGGGGCGTATTCGGACGAGCAGTACGTC.